Below, 30 T cell receptor beta chains from the same sample are listed, as sequenced in a study of cytotoxic CD8 clonotypes in ibrutinib-treated CLL. Clones were read by immunoSEQ multiplex PCR, and TCRdb kept only the in-frame ones, dropping some. The data contain about 150,000 clones, more than 75% of them singletons. Material: PBMCs, obtained after 24 months of ibrutinib treatment. Receptors originate from a human donor with chronic lymphocytic leukemia.

J is TRBJ1-5 and V is TRBV19; D is possibly TRBD1 (6 bases). CDR3 length equals 16 residues. Trimming took off 7 bases at V and 0 bases at J, with 16 bases between the two ends. Germline CDR1 LNHDA, CDR2 SQIVND (reference sequence). CDR3 sequence: CASTQRGRYSNQPQHF. The CDR3 DNA is TGTGCCAGTACCCAGCGGGGGCGTTATAGCAATCAGCCCCAGCATTTT.

This chain connects TRBV4-1 to TRBJ2-7, with 10 positions matching TRBD2. The CDR3 contains 17 residues. Unmatched junction bases numbered 7, after V lost 1 base and J lost 1 base. Germline loops: CDR1 MGHRA, CDR2 YSYEKL. CDR3 sequence reads: CASSQGSLAGESYEQYF. The CDR3 region has the DNA TGCGCCAGCAGCCAAGGTTCGCTAGCGGGAGAATCCTACGAGCAGTACTTC.

The chain joins TRBV5-8 to TRBJ1-5; 11 nucleotides line up with TRBD1. V lost 4 bases, J lost 4 bases, and 10 bases stayed unmatched. CDR3 size: 17 residues. Germline values: CDR1 SGHTS, CDR2 YDEGEE. The CDR3 coding sequence is TGTGCCAGCAGCCCCCACCCCGGGACAGGGGGGAATCAGCCCCAGCATTTT. It translates to CASSPHPGTGGNQPQHF.

The rearrangement uses TRBV27 and TRBJ2-5, with 9 positions matching TRBD2. The length of the CDR3 is 16 residues. Trimming removed 2 bases from V and 2 bases from J; junction bases left unmatched: 6. Germline loops: CDR1 MNHEY, CDR2 SMNVEV (reference sequence). The CDR3 region is CASSLVASGIQETQYF. DNA for the CDR3: TGTGCCAGCAGTTTAGTGGCTAGCGGGATACAAGAGACCCAGTACTTC.

The chain is built from TRBV6-5 and TRBJ1-6; D not resolved. The CDR3 is 16 residues long. Germline V gene lookup returns CDR1 MNHEY and CDR2 SVGAGI. V lost 0 bases, J lost 6 bases, and 12 bases lay in between. The CDR3 loop reads CASSYSAQLGNSPLHF. The CDR3 region has the DNA TGTGCCAGCAGTTACTCTGCCCAGTTGGGTAATTCACCCCTCCACTTT.

This sequence joins TRBV7-8 and TRBJ2-3; D gene uncertain. V shed 3 bases and J shed 0 bases, with 4 bases lying between them. CDR1 is SGHVS and CDR2 is FQNEAQ in the germline V gene. The CDR3 is 13 amino acids. DNA of the CDR3: TGTGCCAGCAGCTTCGGCAGCACAGATACGCAGTATTTT. This gives the protein CASSFGSTDTQYF.

This sequence joins TRBV6-6 and TRBJ2-1, with 10 bases fitting TRBD2. J gave up 9 bases and V 6 bases, and 11 bases lay outside the gene matches. The CDR3 has 15 amino acids. CDR1 is MNHNY, CDR2 SVGAGI, per germline (reference sequence). The CDR3 spells CASSPKASGSSEQFF. CDR3 coding DNA: TGTGCCAGCAGCCCGAAAGCTAGCGGGAGTAGTGAGCAGTTCTTC.

The rearrangement uses TRBV30 and TRBJ2-2; the D is unclear. V dropped 0 bases and J dropped 8 bases, with 7 bases sitting between them. There are 12 residues in the CDR3. CDR1 is GTSNPN, CDR2 SVGIG, per germline (reference sequence). The CDR3 loop is CAWSVGGGELFF. CDR3 in DNA: TGTGCCTGGAGTGTAGGCGGTGGGGAGCTGTTTTTT. Full variable domain (remainder filled in from reference TRBV30 and TRBJ2-2): SQTIHQWPATLVQPVGSPLSLECTVEGTSNPNLYWYRQAAGRGLQLLFYSVGIGQISSEVPQNLSASRPQDRQFILSSKKLLLSDSGFYLCAWSVGGGELFFGEGSRLTVL.

The gene calls are TRBV7-9 and TRBJ2-5; perhaps TRBD1 as D (6 bases). The CDR3 spans 15 residues. From germline, CDR1 is SEHNR and CDR2 FQNEAQ (reference sequence). Trimming removed 8 bases at V and 2 bases at J, with 18 bases between. In DNA form, the CDR3 reads TGTGCCAGCCAAGAACAGGGACAAACTCAAGAGACCCAGTACTTC. It codes for CASQEQGQTQETQYF.

The chain employs TRBV5-8 and TRBJ2-3; D may match TRBD1 or TRBD2 (5 bases each). The V gene's germline CDR1 is SGHTS and CDR2 YDEGEE. The CDR3 length is 12 residues. Trimming stripped 4 bases from V and 12 bases from J, with 15 bases between. The DNA for the CDR3 is TGTGCCAGCAGCCCCAGCCGGGACGAACAGTATTTT. Translated, it gives CASSPSRDEQYF.

J is TRBJ1-2 and V is TRBV7-2; TRBD1 might be the D (5 bases). The CDR3 spans 14 residues. Trimming left V 1 base short and J 4 bases short, with 10 bases between. From germline, CDR1 is SGHTA and CDR2 FQGNSA. CDR3 loop: CASSLVGAGYGYTF. CDR3 nucleotide sequence: TGTGCCAGCAGCTTAGTCGGGGCGGGCTATGGCTACACCTTC.

By sample share, this clone is medium-sized. The chain recombines TRBV6-4 with TRBJ2-2, with D perhaps given as TRBD1 or TRBD2 (5 bases each). Germline CDR1 is MRHNA and CDR2 is SNTAGT. Trimming took off 0 bases at V and 3 bases at J, with 5 bases between the two ends. The CDR3 runs 14 residues. The CDR3 region has the DNA TGTGCCAGCAGTGACTCGGGGGACACCGGGGAGCTGTTTTTT. This encodes CASSDSGDTGELFF.

The CDR3 is CAWAPGGNEQFF. DNA of the CDR3: TGTGCCTGGGCCCCCGGGGGCAATGAGCAGTTCTTC. The chain joins TRBV30 to TRBJ2-1; D is possibly TRBD2 (6 bases). V gave up 5 bases and J gave up 6 bases, with 11 bases separating them. There are 12 residues in the CDR3. The V gene's germline CDR1 is GTSNPN and CDR2 SVGIG (reference sequence).

V is TRBV19 and J is TRBJ1-2; the D is unclear. CDR1 is LNHDA, CDR2 SQIVND, per germline (reference sequence). Deletions cut 6 bases from V and 5 bases from J, with 22 bases between. The length of the CDR3 is 16 residues. The CDR3 protein is CASSPLGASRGYGYTF. The CDR3 DNA reads TGTGCCAGTAGCCCACTCGGCGCCTCTAGAGGGTATGGCTACACCTTC.

This clone was detected only a few times. The rearrangement uses TRBV27 and TRBJ2-7, with 8 bases aligning to TRBD1. The germline V gene has CDR1 MNHEY and CDR2 SMNVEV (reference sequence). The V segment lost 8 bases and the J segment 4 bases; nucleotides outside the gene matches: 13. The CDR3 spans 15 residues. CDR3 in amino acids: CASRQGPRGLYEQYF. The CDR3 coding sequence is TGTGCCAGCCGACAGGGGCCGCGCGGACTGTACGAGCAGTACTTC.

The chain has TRBV18 and TRBJ2-2, with D unresolved. V was pared by 2 bases and J by 4 bases, with 14 bases between. CDR3 size: 16 residues. Per the germline V gene, CDR1 is KGHSH and CDR2 is LQKENI. As DNA, the CDR3 is TGTGCCAGCTCACCATTAGGTGGTAGAGGCACCGGGGAGCTGTTTTTT. This translates into CASSPLGGRGTGELFF.

This clone was seen more than once but under ten times. This rearrangement joins TRBV25-1 to TRBJ1-1, with a weak D call TRBD1 (6 bases). Germline CDR1 reads MGHDK; CDR2 reads SYGVNS. Trimming removed 3 bases at V and 9 bases at J, with 8 bases between. CDR3 length equals 11 residues. The CDR3 nucleotides read TGTGCCAGCAGTGAGGGGGCGCAAGCTTTCTTT. It specifies CASSEGAQAFF.

The V and J genes are TRBV4-3 and TRBJ2-2, with 9 bases matching TRBD2. The CDR3 runs to 16 residues. The V and J ends lost 4 bases and 8 bases, in that order; junction bases with no gene match: 11. The V gene's germline CDR1 is LGHNA and CDR2 YSLEER. The CDR3: CASSLRLADTGGELFF. The CDR3 DNA reads TGCGCCAGCAGCCTCCGACTAGCGGACACAGGGGGGGAGCTGTTTTTT.

As concerns this clone: Other DNA sequences in the sample encode the same CDR3. The rearrangement uses TRBV19 and TRBJ1-1, with D perhaps TRBD1 (5 bases). Germline V gene lookup returns CDR1 LNHDA and CDR2 SQIVND (reference sequence). V dropped 2 bases and J dropped 5 bases, with 9 bases sitting between them. The CDR3 is made up of 13 amino acids. This CDR3 reads CASSIWGGTEAFF. The CDR3 DNA reads TGTGCCAGTAGTATATGGGGGGGGACTGAAGCTTTCTTT.

Only a few counts were recorded for this clone. The chain employs TRBV6-6 and TRBJ1-6; possible D gene TRBD1, 5 bases. Germline-derived CDR1 and CDR2 are MNHNY and SVGAGI (reference sequence). Trimming pared 6 bases from V and 10 bases from J, leaving 10 bases between. The CDR3 contains 12 residues. The CDR3 here is CASRLGDSPLHF. The CDR3 DNA reads TGTGCCAGCAGACTAGGGGACTCACCCCTCCACTTT.

The rearrangement links TRBV28 to TRBJ1-1, with TRBD1 as a possible D gene (6 bases). CDR1 and CDR2 from the germline V gene are MDHEN and SYDVKM. The CDR3 has 14 amino acids. V was clipped by 2 bases and J by 11 bases, with 18 bases between them. This CDR3 reads CASSLDSRGPSAFF. In nucleotides, the CDR3 is TGTGCCAGCAGTTTAGACAGCAGGGGCCCGTCGGCTTTCTTT.

The chain has TRBV4-3 and TRBJ2-5, with a weak D call TRBD2 (6 bases). V lost 4 bases, J lost 5 bases, and 11 bases lay in between. This CDR3 has 13 amino acids. CDR1 and CDR2 (germline): LGHNA, YSLEER. The CDR3 protein is CASSPEGWETQYF. The CDR3 bases are TGCGCCAGCAGCCCGGAGGGCTGGGAGACCCAGTACTTC.

The rearrangement links TRBV11-3 to TRBJ2-1, with 7 bases lining up with TRBD1. This CDR3 comprises 15 residues. The junction had 12 bases not matched to a gene; V was cut back by 5 bases and J by 8 bases. In germline, CDR1 is SGHNT, CDR2 YENEEA. The CDR3 reads CASSPGSGQHYEQFF. CDR3 nucleotide sequence: TGTGCCAGCAGCCCGGGATCGGGACAGCACTATGAGCAGTTCTTC.

V gene TRBV11-2 combines with J gene TRBJ2-1; possible D gene TRBD2, 5 bases. Trimming removed 5 bases at V and 3 bases at J, with 17 bases between. CDR1 SGHAT and CDR2 FQNNGV come from the germline V gene. The CDR3 has 16 residues. In DNA, the CDR3 is TGTGCCAGCAGCCCCGATCAGCGGCCCCACTACAATGAGCAGTTCTTC. Translated: CASSPDQRPHYNEQFF.

This clone appeared a few times. The V call is TRBV19, the J call TRBJ1-5, with a tentative D call TRBD1 (5 bases). The V gene's germline CDR1 is LNHDA and CDR2 SQIVND (reference sequence). The V end lost 6 bases, the J end lost 10 bases, and 13 bases lay between the germline ends. The CDR3 extends over 12 amino acids. The CDR3 spells CASSVLGGPQHF. The CDR3 DNA sequence: TGTGCCAGTAGCGTCTTGGGGGGACCCCAGCATTTT.

This rearrangement joins TRBV18 to TRBJ2-3; D gene uncertain. The CDR3 has 17 residues. V dropped 2 bases and J dropped 0 bases, with 15 bases sitting between them. CDR1 and CDR2 from the germline V gene are KGHSH and LQKENI. For the CDR3, the DNA is TGTGCCAGCTCACCAGGATCCCCAGCGACTAGCACAGATACGCAGTATTTT. Translated: CASSPGSPATSTDTQYF.

This clone was seen more than once but under ten times. This chain links TRBV27 with TRBJ1-2; TRBD1 matches at 7 bases. Germline V gene sequence: CDR1 MNHEY, CDR2 SMNVEV (reference sequence). The V segment lost 5 bases and the J segment 3 bases; nucleotides outside the gene matches: 6. The CDR3 runs to 14 residues. This CDR3 reads CASSETGLDYGYTF. CDR3 nucleotides: TGTGCCAGCAGTGAGACAGGGTTGGACTATGGCTACACCTTC.

The rearrangement uses TRBV5-4 and TRBJ1-1; D call uncertain. The CDR3 has 14 residues. The ends were cut back, 0 bases at V and 1 base at J, with 7 bases in the middle. Germline V CDR1 and CDR2: SGHNT, YYREEE (reference sequence). CDR3 nucleotide sequence: TGTGCCAGCAGCTTGGAGAACCGGAACACTGAAGCTTTCTTT. This gives the protein CASSLENRNTEAFF.

This clone has only a few counts. CDR3: CASSKAGTYEQYF. As DNA, the CDR3 is TGTGCCAGCAGCAAGGCGGGGACCTACGAGCAGTACTTC. The rearrangement links TRBV11-2 to TRBJ2-7; maybe TRBD2 (6 bases). The ends were cut back, 5 bases at V and 2 bases at J, with 10 bases in the middle. The germline V gene encodes CDR1 SGHAT and CDR2 FQNNGV. The CDR3 spans 13 residues.

This chain links TRBV2 with TRBJ2-3; TRBD2 matches 8 bases. This CDR3 contains 16 residues. V shed 5 bases and J 2 bases; nucleotides not matched to a gene: 9. Germline V gene lookup returns CDR1 SNHLY and CDR2 FYNNEI. CDR3 region: CASSRPARGATDTQYF. The CDR3 DNA is TGTGCCAGCAGTCGACCCGCGCGGGGGGCCACAGATACGCAGTATTTT.